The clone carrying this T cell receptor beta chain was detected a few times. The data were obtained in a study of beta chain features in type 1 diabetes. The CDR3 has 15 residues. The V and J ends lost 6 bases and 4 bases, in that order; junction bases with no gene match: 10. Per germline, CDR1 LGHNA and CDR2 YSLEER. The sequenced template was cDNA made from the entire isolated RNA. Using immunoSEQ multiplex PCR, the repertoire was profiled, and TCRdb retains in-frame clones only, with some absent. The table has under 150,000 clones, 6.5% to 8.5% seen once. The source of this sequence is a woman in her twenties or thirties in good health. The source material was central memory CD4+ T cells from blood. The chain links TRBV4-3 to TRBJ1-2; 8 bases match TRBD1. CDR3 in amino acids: CASRPGGRDFYGYTF. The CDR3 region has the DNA TGCGCCAGCAGACCAGGGGGCAGAGACTTCTATGGCTACACCTTC.